The clone carrying this T cell receptor (beta chain) was seen only a few times. No antigen is known for it. The entry originates in a study of CD8 T cells in ankylosing spondylitis. Per the germline V gene, CDR1 is MNHEY and CDR2 is SVGAGI. CDR3 length: 15 residues. Trimming shortened V by 4 bases and J by 2 bases, and 15 bases separated the two germline ends. By quantitative 5'-RACE with molecular barcodes, the TCR beta libraries were made. TCRdb re-called the 5' RACE reads through MiXCR, storing one row per CDR3 protein. In the table there are fewer than 750,000 distinct CDR3 sequences, around 19% of which are singletons. Findings of the study overall: The study identified a TCR beta motif of roughly eight highly homologous variants that appeared characteristic of ankylosing spondylitis blood.

This receptor was taken from a male donor with ankylosing spondylitis. The sequenced material came from blood, either unsorted or a sorted T cell fraction (not recorded which). The gene calls are TRBV6-5 and TRBJ2-7; D might be TRBD1 or TRBD2, each matching 5 bases. DNA for the CDR3: TGTGCCAGCAGTTTTAGTGAGGGGCCAACCTACGAGCAGTACTTC. This encodes CASSFSEGPTYEQYF.